In this sample, the clone carrying this TCR beta chain turned up many times. A second 7 to 11 cycle PCR used barcoded and J-beta primers. Each of the samples gave a minimum of 2.5 million paired-end reads that contained CDR3. TCRdb analysed the 5' RACE reads with MiXCR anew, one entry per CDR3 protein. The sample carries just under 900,000 distinct CDR3 sequences, 29% recorded once. This CDR3 contains 14 residues. J lost 5 bases, V lost 4 bases, and 5 bases had no gene match. Germline V CDR1 and CDR2: SEHNR, FQNEAQ (reference sequence). These data originate in a study of blood T cells in healthy people across ages.

The chain has TRBV7-9 and TRBJ2-5; 9 bases fit TRBD1. Material: blood. The sequence was collected from a woman older than 75 in good health. The CDR3 DNA is TGTGCCAGCAGCTACCACAGGGGGCGGGAGACCCAGTACTTC. It codes for CASSYHRGRETQYF.